A selection of T cell receptor beta chains follows, all from one sample in a study of blood T cells in healthy people across ages. TCRdb redid the calling of the 5' RACE reads with MiXCR, one entry per CDR3 protein. This sample has roughly 930,000 distinct CDR3 sequences, with 48% found just once. Sequenced material: blood. The origin of the receptors is a man under 40 in good health. Each CDR3 is given with its conserved first and last residue. The D gene is left open where the match is weak. Expanded clones are given a class, and other clones once, few, many or no size at all.

>TRBJ1-4|TRBD1|.|TRBV20-1
TGCAGTGCAAGACAGGGAGTTATTGGAAAACTGTTTTTT
CSARQGVIGKLFF
>TRBJ2-7|.|few|TRBV14
TGTGCCAGCAGCCAAGATAGGTACAGCCTACTGGGGGAGCAGTACTTC
CASSQDRYSLLGEQYF
>TRBJ1-4|.|.|TRBV12-3/TRBV12-4
TGTGCCAGCAGTGATCGGGCCAAACTGTTTTTT
CASSDRAKLFF
>TRBJ2-7|.|.|TRBV29-1
TGCAGCGTTGAGCGGGGCGACAGCTCCTACGAGCAGTACTTC
CSVERGDSSYEQYF
>TRBJ2-3|TRBD1|few|TRBV7-9
TGTGCCAGCAGCCTTATCACTGGGACAGGGGGCACAGATACCCAGTATTTT
CASSLITGTGGTDTQYF
>TRBJ2-5|.|many|TRBV10-3
TGTGCCATCAGTGAGCTGGGGCAAGAGACCCAGTACTTC
CAISELGQETQYF
>TRBJ1-1|TRBD1|.|TRBV7-9
TGTGCCAGCAGCTTCAGGGGGGGTGAAGCTTTCTTT
CASSFRGGEAFF
>TRBJ1-5|.|.|TRBV21-1
TGTGCCAGCAGCAAAGCTGGACAGGGGAATCAGCCCCAGCATTTT
CASSKAGQGNQPQHF
>TRBJ2-1|TRBD2|few|TRBV7-3
TGTGCCAGCAGTCTACTAGCGGGGAGGGACAATGAGCAGTTCTTC
CASSLLAGRDNEQFF
>TRBJ1-6|TRBD1|.|TRBV3-1
TGTGCCAGCAGCCAACGGGACAGGGGTAATTCACCCCTCCACTTT
CASSQRDRGNSPLHF
>TRBJ2-3|.|.|TRBV29-1
TGCAGCGTTGAACCGCTCCAGGGATTAGGGGATACGCAGTATTTT
CSVEPLQGLGDTQYF
>TRBJ2-5|.|.|TRBV24-1
TGTGCCACCAGTACCCAGGCCAATGAGCAGTACTTC
CATSTQANEQYF
>TRBJ1-2|TRBD1|.|TRBV10-3
TGTGCCATCGGCAGATGGACAGGGGGCTATGGCTACACCTTC
CAIGRWTGGYGYTF
>TRBJ2-7|TRBD2|few|TRBV7-9
TGTGCCAGCAGCATGTCGGGACTACGAGCCTCCGAGCAGTACTTC
CASSMSGLRASEQYF
>TRBJ2-3|.|.|TRBV7-3
TGTGCCAGCAGCTGGCCGGGCGGGCGACTCACAGATACGCAGTATTTT
CASSWPGGRLTDTQYF
>TRBJ2-1|.|few|TRBV29-1
TGCAGCGTTGAAAATGTTGAGCAGTTCTTC
CSVENVEQFF
>TRBJ2-1|.|.|TRBV2
TGTGCCAGCAGGACGGACGGGCCCTACAATGAGCAGTTCTTC
CASRTDGPYNEQFF
>TRBJ1-1|.|.|TRBV12-3/TRBV12-4
TGTGCCAGCAGGAAAGGAATCCTGTGGGACACTGAAGCTTTCTTT
CASRKGILWDTEAFF
>TRBJ2-7|.|.|TRBV18
TGTGCCAGCTCGATGGACAGCCTTTCCTACGAGCAGTACTTC
CASSMDSLSYEQYF